Listed here are 23 T cell receptor beta chains from one sample, sequenced in a study of CD8+CD57+ T cells in acquired aplastic anemia. For sequencing, patients were chosen who had shown expansion of CD8+CD57+ cells by flow cytometry. Genomic DNA served as template for TCR beta VDJ and CDR3 profiling. From the reads, TCRdb called clonotypes with MiXCR, one entry per CDR3 protein. The data show approximately 190,000 distinct CDR3 sequences, 48% seen once. The sequenced sample was sorted CD4+, CD8+, or CD8+CD57+ T cells (not recorded which) from PBMCs. These receptors all come from a human donor with aplastic anemia.

At least ten counts were recorded for this clonotype. The chain is built from TRBV7-2 and TRBJ2-5; D unclear. This CDR3 comprises 13 residues. Germline CDR1 and CDR2: SGHTA and FQGNSA. Trimming shortened V by 1 base and J by 5 bases, and 8 bases separated the two germline ends. The CDR3 DNA reads TGTGCCAGCAGCTTAGAACGCAGGGAGACCCAGTACTTC. Protein product: CASSLERRETQYF.

This clonotype has a handful of counts. This chain connects TRBV19 to TRBJ2-1, with 10 bases lining up with TRBD2. The V segment lost 9 bases and the J segment 3 bases; nucleotides outside the gene matches: 14. Germline V lookup: CDR1 LNHDA, CDR2 SQIVND (reference sequence). This CDR3 has 17 amino acids. CDR3 residues: CASSLVTSGAFYNEQFF. The DNA of the CDR3 is TGTGCCAGCAGTTTAGTAACTAGCGGGGCATTCTACAATGAGCAGTTCTTC.

This clonotype was seen repeatedly, ten times or more. V and J are TRBV14 and TRBJ2-1, with D maybe TRBD2 (6 bases). The germline gives CDR1 SGHDN, CDR2 FVKESK. The CDR3 sequence is 17 residues long. With 1 base removed from V and 0 bases from J, the gap between germline ends came to 13 bases. The CDR3 protein is CASSQGLAPSSYNEQFF. CDR3 sequence (DNA): TGTGCCAGCAGCCAAGGTCTAGCGCCAAGCTCCTACAATGAGCAGTTCTTC.

The rearrangement joins TRBV20-1 to TRBJ1-6, with 7 bases fitting TRBD1. CDR1 and CDR2 from the germline V gene are DFQATT and SNEGSKA (reference sequence). The trim removed 0 bases at V and 7 bases at J, leaving 3 bases unmatched. The CDR3 contains 14 residues. CDR3 sequence: CSARDQQGNSPLHF. The CDR3 nucleotides are TGCAGTGCTAGAGATCAACAGGGGAATTCACCCCTCCACTTT.

This clonotype was counted a few times. The gene calls are TRBV28 and TRBJ1-1; D possibly corresponds to TRBD1 (5 bases). Germline values: CDR1 MDHEN, CDR2 SYDVKM. This CDR3 is built from 13 residues. V lost 4 bases to trimming and J lost 8 bases, with 14 bases between them. The CDR3 loop reads CASSSQDRPEAFF. As DNA, the CDR3 is TGTGCCAGCAGTTCACAAGACAGACCCGAAGCTTTCTTT.

CDR3 coding DNA: TGTGCCATCAGTGATCGGCAGGGGATGAACACTGAAGCTTTCTTT. Protein: CAISDRQGMNTEAFF. J is TRBJ1-1 and V is TRBV10-3; D is possibly TRBD1 (6 bases). The V gene's germline CDR1 is ENHRY and CDR2 SYGVKD. The CDR3 spans 15 residues. Deletions cut 3 bases from V and 0 bases from J, with 11 bases between.

The rearrangement links TRBV9 to TRBJ1-1, with D unresolved. The CDR3 is 14 residues long. Germline V gene data show CDR1 as SGDLS and CDR2 as YYNGEE. The V gene lost 0 bases and the J gene lost 4 bases, with 10 bases spanning the gap. In DNA, the CDR3 is TGTGCCAGCAGCGTAGAAGGGTTGGGCACTGAAGCTTTCTTT. Amino acid sequence: CASSVEGLGTEAFF.

The rearrangement links TRBV24-1 to TRBJ2-5, with TRBD2 matching 7 bases. The junction had 11 bases not matched to a gene; V was cut back by 4 bases and J by 4 bases. The CDR3 spans 16 residues. Germline CDR1 and CDR2: KGHDR and SFDVKD. CDR3 in amino acids: CATSDRGERDGETQYF. CDR3 coding DNA: TGTGCCACCAGTGACCGTGGCGAGCGGGACGGAGAGACCCAGTACTTC.

The rearrangement uses TRBV10-3 and TRBJ2-7, with 8 bases that match TRBD1. From germline, CDR1 is ENHRY and CDR2 SYGVKD. The CDR3 consists of 12 residues. Unmatched junction bases numbered 3, after V lost 4 bases and J lost 7 bases. The CDR3 DNA sequence: TGTGCCATCAGTGTGACAGGGGAAGAGCAGTACTTC. The encoded protein is CAISVTGEEQYF.

The chain uses TRBV19 and TRBJ2-6; D call uncertain. The V gene lost 6 bases and the J gene lost 0 bases, with 12 bases spanning the gap. This CDR3 is built from 16 residues. Germline lookup yields CDR1 LNHDA and CDR2 SQIVND (reference sequence). The CDR3 nucleotides read TGTGCCAGTAGGGGCAGTTTTATCTCTGGGGCCAACGTCCTGACTTTC. Encoded protein: CASRGSFISGANVLTF.

V usage is TRBV10-3 and J usage is TRBJ2-5, with D perhaps matching TRBD2 (6 bases). CDR3 length equals 13 residues. V shed 10 bases and J shed 5 bases, with 17 bases lying between them. Germline V gene data show CDR1 as ENHRY and CDR2 as SYGVKD. CDR3 amino acids: CATHSGVTETQYF. CDR3 in DNA: TGTGCCACACACTCGGGGGTGACGGAGACCCAGTACTTC.

This clonotype occurred many times. CDR3 DNA: TGCAGTGGAACAGGGAGCTCTGGAAACACCATATATTTT. Translation gives CSGTGSSGNTIYF. J is TRBJ1-3 and V is TRBV20-1; a possible D gene is TRBD1 (6 bases). There are 13 residues in the CDR3. CDR1 DFQATT and CDR2 SNEGSKA come from the germline V gene (reference sequence). V was pared by 7 bases and J by 0 bases, with 10 bases between.

The gene calls are TRBV7-9 and TRBJ2-5; 8 bases agree with TRBD2. V lost 5 bases and J lost 3; bases outside the gene matches: 5. This CDR3 spans 14 amino acids. Germline V gives CDR1 SEHNR, CDR2 FQNEAQ (reference sequence). CDR3 sequence reads: CASSGGTREETQYF. CDR3 nucleotides: TGTGCCAGCAGCGGCGGGACTAGGGAAGAGACCCAGTACTTC.

This clonotype was counted ten times or more. Likely a read error: the CDR3 ends without its conserved phenylalanine or tryptophan. The DNA is left out, because the CDR3 cannot be placed on it with certainty; the CDR3 is given as TCRdb lists it. The rearrangement uses TRBV2 and TRBJ2-1; TRBD1, the D gene given by the table, was not confirmed from the DNA. The CDR3 length equals 12 residues, ends included. Germline loops: CDR1 SNHLY, CDR2 FYNNEI. Here the CDR3 reads CASSPPGGAIFL.

This clonotype was seen more than once but under ten times. The CDR3 DNA reads TGCAGTGCACAACAGGGGGACACTGAAGCTTTCTTT. This codes for CSAQQGDTEAFF. V and J are TRBV20-1 and TRBJ1-1, with TRBD1 matching 8 bases. J lost 3 bases, V lost 6 bases, and 3 bases had no gene match. Germline V gene data show CDR1 as DFQATT and CDR2 as SNEGSKA (reference sequence). This CDR3 has 12 residues.

Ten or more counts support this clonotype. The CDR3 is CASSPDPVETQYF. DNA of the CDR3: TGTGCCAGCAGCCCGGACCCGGTGGAGACCCAGTACTTC. The V and J genes are TRBV11-2 and TRBJ2-5, with D unresolved. V was pared by 5 bases and J by 5 bases, with 12 bases between. Germline V CDR1 and CDR2: SGHAT, FQNNGV. This CDR3 contains 13 residues. Using reference TRBV11-2 and TRBJ2-5 for the parts outside the CDR3, the full variable domain is EAGVAQSPRYKIIEKRQSVAFWCNPISGHATLYWYQQILGQGPKLLIQFQNNGVVDDSQLPKDRFSAERLKGVDSTLKIQPAKLEDSAVYLCASSPDPVETQYFGPGTRLLVL.

This clonotype was seen ten or more times. The chain employs TRBV10-3 and TRBJ1-1; weak D call: TRBD1 (6 bases). The CDR3 is 15 amino acids. Germline-derived CDR1 and CDR2 are ENHRY and SYGVKD. The V and J ends lost 10 bases and 0 bases respectively, with 18 bases between them. CDR3 in DNA: TGTGCCACCATCTCAGGGGCAGGGGTGAACACTGAAGCTTTCTTT. It translates to CATISGAGVNTEAFF.

The chain links TRBV7-2 to TRBJ1-1, with D possibly matching TRBD1 (5 bases). CDR1 is SGHTA and CDR2 is FQGNSA in the germline V gene. The CDR3 spans 13 residues. Trimming removed 4 bases at V and 5 bases at J, with 11 bases between. The CDR3 nucleotides are TGTGCCAGCAGCTCAGGGCAACGAACTGAAGCTTTCTTT. As protein: CASSSGQRTEAFF.

The genes are TRBV10-3 and TRBJ2-7, with a possible D match to TRBD1 (6 bases). V gave up 3 bases and J gave up 4 bases, with 10 bases separating them. The germline V gene has CDR1 ENHRY and CDR2 SYGVKD. The CDR3 contains 13 residues. CDR3 bases: TGTGCCATCAGTGACACAGGGATTTACGAGCAGTACTTC. It is translated as CAISDTGIYEQYF.

This clonotype was seen many times. The chain joins TRBV19 to TRBJ2-2; no reliable D call. Germline loops: CDR1 LNHDA, CDR2 SQIVND (reference sequence). The CDR3 loop spans 13 amino acids. Trimming removed 4 bases at V and 7 bases at J, with 10 bases between. Here the CDR3 reads CASSSRHGGELFF. As DNA, the CDR3 is TGTGCCAGTAGTAGCCGGCACGGCGGGGAGCTGTTTTTT.

This clonotype was detected only a few times. The CDR3 sequence is CASSLGPRKDTQYF. In nucleotides, the CDR3 is TGTGCCAGCAGCTTAGGACCGCGGAAGGATACGCAGTATTTT. This rearrangement joins TRBV7-2 to TRBJ2-3, with D unresolved. Germline CDR1 SGHTA, CDR2 FQGNSA. V shed 1 base and J shed 6 bases, with 11 bases lying between them. The CDR3 runs 14 residues. Drawing the rest from reference TRBV7-2 and TRBJ2-3, the complete variable domain is GAGVSQSPSNKVTEKGKDVELRCDPISGHTALYWYRQSLGQGLEFLIYFQGNSAPDKSGLPSDRFSAERTGGSVSTLTIQRTQQEDSAVYLCASSLGPRKDTQYFGPGTRLTVL.

V gene TRBV20-1 combines with J gene TRBJ2-1; D gene uncertain. The V gene lost 7 bases and the J gene lost 0 bases, with 10 bases spanning the gap. CDR1 DFQATT and CDR2 SNEGSKA come from the germline V gene (reference sequence). This CDR3 contains 13 residues. The CDR3 here is CSEGRSSYNEQFF. CDR3 nucleotide sequence: TGCAGTGAAGGCAGGAGCTCCTACAATGAGCAGTTCTTC.

This clonotype was observed at least ten times. The chain couples TRBV19 to TRBJ2-6; 7 positions match TRBD1. Germline lookup yields CDR1 LNHDA and CDR2 SQIVND (reference sequence). The CDR3 is 15 residues long. Trimming cost V 4 bases and J 2 bases; bases outside gene matches: 2. CDR3 sequence: CASSTDRAGANVLTF. CDR3 in DNA: TGTGCCAGTAGTACAGACAGGGCTGGGGCCAACGTCCTGACTTTC.